Sequencing of this TCR beta chain was carried out in a study of cytomegalovirus exposure and HLA in healthy donors. Study observations and caveats: Some V segments, including TRBV6-2 and TRBV6-3, were excluded as indistinguishable.

On this clone itself: Its cognate antigen is unknown.

60 Vbeta and 13 Jbeta primers were used in PCR. Data came from immunoSEQ multiplex PCR; TCRdb stores just in-frame clones and leaves some out. The sample yields about 64,000 clones, roughly 87% seen once. With 1 base removed from V and 6 bases from J, the gap between germline ends came to 10 bases. The germline CDR1 and CDR2 sequences are SGHVS and FQNEAQ. The CDR3 loop spans 14 amino acids. Sequenced: PBMCs. The origin of this receptor is a female donor in good health and CMV-seronegative. This chain uses TRBV7-8 with TRBJ1-5; the D is unclear. For the CDR3, the DNA is TGTGCCAGCAGCTTAGAGTATGGAGGTCAGCCCCAGCATTTT. It specifies CASSLEYGGQPQHF.